This T cell receptor (beta chain) was found in a study of ipilimumab plus nivolumab after autologous stem cell transplantation (dated by TCRdb to about 2021). For the study in its entirety: The median number of doses received by trial patients was about 5 for ipilimumab and roughly eight for nivolumab. Patients with high-risk diffuse large B cell lymphoma, mature T cell lymphoma, or multiple myeloma undergoing autologous transplant were enrolled in the trial. The intent-to-treat population of the trial consisted of roughly 38 patients. The DLBCL cohort included primary refractory and relapsed disease, with 18-month progression-free survival of approximately 86% and 30% respectively.

Libraries were built with the immunoSEQ multiplex PCR assay. The immuneACCESS repertoire file appears here via TCRdb, limited to in-frame rearrangements. These files lack a portion of the clones; in checked studies, under half of the deficit traces to unresolved V genes, and the cause of the others is not known. The table for this sample lists 15,000 to 20,000 clones; 65% to 80% of them were counted only once. 35% to 45% of the sample comes from the top ten. Its CDR3 holds 15 amino acids, cysteine through phenylalanine. Of the read, only the CDR3 DNA is kept; its 45 bases are in frame from base 1. Trimming takes 6 bases off V and 0 bases off J; junction bases not matched to a gene: 6. CDR1 and CDR2 are drawn from the germline V gene (reference sequence): MNHNY, SVGAGI. Of note for this clone: What this receptor recognizes is not known. No much larger clonotype is one base removed from it; base qualities were not supplied.

Beyond this particular receptor, the publication reports: According to the authors, a biologic rationale for studying the approach further came from T cell receptor repertoire, regulatory T cell phenotype and gut microbiota profiles. Combined checkpoint inhibition appeared tolerable as post-transplant consolidation, according to the authors' conclusion.

Checkpoint therapy began 14 to 28 days after autologous transplant, with ipilimumab given at 1 mg/kg intravenously on day 1 of selected weeks. The nivolumab dose was 3 mg/kg intravenously, delivered on day 1 of weeks 1, 4, 7, 10, and every two weeks through week 26. The study was a Phase Ib clinical trial testing combined checkpoint inhibition with ipilimumab and nivolumab as consolidation after autologous stem cell transplantation. The clonotype was recovered from a male donor with diffuse large B-cell lymphoma. The sequence is built from TRBV6-6 and TRBJ2-3, with 7 middle bases fitting TRBD2. The sequencing used PBMCs, collected in a trial of ipilimumab plus nivolumab as post-transplant consolidation. The DNA is TGTGCCAGCAGGTCACCTAGCGGTAGCACAGATACGCAGTATTTT. The encoded protein is CASRSPSGSTDTQYF.